This T cell receptor beta chain was observed in a study of cytomegalovirus exposure and HLA in healthy donors. General study findings and limits: The authors considered a cluster of highly shared sequence variants likely to be a sequencing artifact. Among immune exposure information, only CMV serostatus was available. Productive rates of about 90% or about 30% were seen for most TCR beta V segments in an earlier analysis. Per published accounts, TCR beta sequences correctly predicted the HLA-A and HLA-B alleles of most subjects.

CDR1 SSHAT and CDR2 FNYEAQ come from the germline V gene (reference sequence). This CDR3 region has 14 residues. Remarks on this clone: As yet, its antigen is unknown. One end of the junction fails to match germline, which may point to a read error.

The PCR employed 60 Vbeta primers together with 13 Jbeta primers. Measured with immunoSEQ multiplex PCR; TCRdb has only the in-frame clones, and not every one. The repertoire holds some 200,000 clones, with about 70% as singletons. Material: PBMCs. The rearrangement joins TRBV7-7 to TRBJ2-5, with 9 bases matching TRBD2. The sequence derives from a young woman in good health and CMV-seronegative. The CDR3 DNA is TGTGCTAGCAGCTTAGCGGGAGCGGGAGAGACCCAGTACTTC. Amino acids: CASSLAGAGETQYF.